This passage covers 22 T cell receptor beta chains from one sample sequenced in a study of CD8 T cells in Susac syndrome (dated by TCRdb to 2018 to 2020). Library prep was done by the immunoSEQ multiplex PCR assay. RNA was extracted using the RNeasy kit, and roughly 0.5 to 1 ug of the RNA was reverse transcribed with random hexamers. TCRdb reanalyzed the raw reads on its own, using fastp at Q25 for trimming and MiXCR for clone calling, and kept in-frame beta chains. Entries are consolidated by CDR3 protein sequence, retaining the most common genes and DNA. This sample holds 150,000 to 200,000 distinct CDR3 sequences; more than 90% were observed only once. Around 0.15% of the sample rests with the top ten. Sequencing was carried out using CD4+ T cells from PBMCs. The receptors stem from a human donor in good health.

The V gene is TRBV20-1, the J gene TRBJ1-1; D gene ambiguous. The germline gives CDR1 DFQATT, CDR2 SNEGSKA (reference sequence). V was cut by 6 bases and J by 11 bases, with 19 bases left in between. This CDR3 contains 12 residues. The CDR3 DNA reads as TGCAGTGCAACCATGACGACACCCAGGGCTTTCTTT. Translation: CSATMTTPRAFF.

This clonotype appeared a few times. CDR3 nucleotide sequence: TGTGCCAGCAGTGAACGGACAGATACGCAGTATTTT. Residues: CASSERTDTQYF. This chain joins TRBV2 and TRBJ2-3, with D unresolved. The CDR3 runs 12 residues. The V gene lost 2 bases and the J gene lost 3 bases, with 3 bases spanning the gap. CDR1 SNHLY and CDR2 FYNNEI come from the germline V gene.

The gene calls are TRBV20-1 and TRBJ2-5; D unresolved. The CDR3 has 12 amino acids. Germline CDR1 is DFQATT and CDR2 is SNEGSKA (reference sequence). Trimming took 3 bases from V and 5 from J, leaving 10 bases between them. The CDR3 DNA is TGCAGTGCTAGTTTTTTTGCGGAGACCCAGTACTTC. Protein product: CSASFFAETQYF.

For this clonotype: At one of its ends the junction is not consistent with the germline gene, which may arise from a read error. The V and J genes are TRBV7-2 and TRBJ2-7; the match to TRBD1 covers 7 bases. The CDR3 extends over 13 amino acids. CDR1 is SGHTA and CDR2 is FQGNSA in the germline V gene. The DNA of the CDR3 is TGCGCCAGCAGCCATAGGACAGGCGACGAGCAGTACTTC. Translating gives CASSHRTGDEQYF.

V and J are TRBV29-1 and TRBJ2-1, with D perhaps being TRBD1 or TRBD2 (6 bases each). V lost 4 bases to trimming and J lost 9 bases, with 10 bases between them. The CDR3 is 11 amino acids. Per the germline V gene, CDR1 is SQVTM and CDR2 is ANQGSEA. CDR3 protein: CSVVGGSEQFF. CDR3 nucleotides: TGCAGCGTTGTAGGGGGGTCTGAGCAGTTCTTC.

The V and J genes are TRBV29-1 and TRBJ1-2; D might be TRBD1 (5 bases). CDR3 length: 13 residues. The V gene lost 6 bases and the J gene lost 4 bases, with 15 bases spanning the gap. Germline assignment: CDR1 SQVTM and CDR2 ANQGSEA. CDR3 DNA sequence: TGCAGCGTAGATTCCGGGACGGGCTATGGCTACACCTTC. It specifies CSVDSGTGYGYTF.

The chain combines TRBV15 with TRBJ2-4; possibly TRBD1 or TRBD2 for D (5 bases each). This CDR3 spans 18 amino acids. V lost 0 bases to trimming and J lost 3 bases, with 18 bases between them. CDR1 is LNHNV and CDR2 is YYDKDF in the germline V gene (reference sequence). CDR3 coding DNA: TGTGCCACCAGCAGAGACGTTCCCGGGGACCTCGGCAAAAACATTCAGTACTTC. This encodes CATSRDVPGDLGKNIQYF.

The rearrangement uses TRBV12-3 or TRBV12-4 and TRBJ2-7; 7 nucleotides match TRBD1. The CDR3 has 12 amino acids. V dropped 3 bases and J dropped 9; count of bases not matched to a gene: 5. The CDR3 is CASSFRQGSQYF. The CDR3 DNA reads as TGTGCCAGCAGTTTTAGACAGGGATCGCAGTACTTC.

The rearrangement uses TRBV6-6 and TRBJ2-2, with 8 bases fitting TRBD1. Germline CDR1 MNHNY, CDR2 SVGAGI (reference sequence). This CDR3 is 15 amino acids long. V trimming: 6 bases; J trimming: 5 bases; junction bases outside the gene matches: 8. The CDR3 reads CASSQGQGWTGELFF. The DNA of the CDR3 is TGTGCCAGCAGCCAAGGACAGGGCTGGACCGGGGAGCTGTTTTTT.

V and J are TRBV18 and TRBJ2-3; D may be TRBD1 or TRBD2 (5 bases each). The CDR3 runs to 13 residues. Trimming took off 0 bases at V and 11 bases at J, with 12 bases between the two ends. The germline V gene encodes CDR1 KGHSH and CDR2 LQKENI. This chain's CDR3 is CASSPPGTDRQYF. The DNA for the CDR3 is TGTGCCAGCTCACCACCTGGGACCGATCGGCAGTATTTT.

The chain uses TRBV20-1 and TRBJ2-1; 13 nucleotides agree with TRBD2. Germline lookup yields CDR1 DFQATT and CDR2 SNEGSKA (reference sequence). The CDR3 extends over 14 amino acids. The V gene end was trimmed by 4 bases and the J gene end by 6 bases; junction bases not matched to a gene: 3. DNA for the CDR3: TGCAGTGCTAAGGGACTAGCGGGGAGCAATGAGCAGTTCTTC. Protein sequence: CSAKGLAGSNEQFF.

J is TRBJ2-7 and V is TRBV5-1, with TRBD1 as a possible D gene (6 bases). The CDR3 length is 14 residues. Per the germline V gene, CDR1 is SGHRS and CDR2 is YFSETQ. The germline V and J ends were trimmed by 0 bases and 2 bases, with 9 bases remaining between them. CDR3 in amino acids: CASSLGRGPYEQYF. The DNA for the CDR3 is TGCGCCAGCAGCTTGGGCAGGGGTCCCTACGAGCAGTACTTC.

The rearrangement links TRBV6-2 or TRBV6-3 to TRBJ1-5; D gene unclear. V shed 6 bases and J shed 12 bases, with 12 bases lying between them. CDR3 length: 11 residues. Germline V CDR1 and CDR2: MNHEY, SVGEGT. The CDR3 sequence: CASSTGAVQHF. The CDR3 DNA is TGTGCCAGCAGCACGGGAGCGGTCCAGCATTTT.

This chain joins TRBV25-1 and TRBJ1-2, with D unresolved. CDR3 length: 13 amino acids. V lost 7 bases, J lost 6 bases, and 15 bases lay in between. Germline assignment: CDR1 MGHDK and CDR2 SYGVNS. The CDR3 nucleotides read TGTGCCAGCAACCTCCACCGGGAAAATGGCTACACCTTC. The encoded protein is CASNLHRENGYTF.

This chain uses TRBV29-1 with TRBJ2-7; D gene ambiguous. Trimming shortened V by 4 bases and J by 0 bases, and 7 bases separated the two germline ends. The germline V gene encodes CDR1 SQVTM and CDR2 ANQGSEA. The CDR3 length is 12 residues. The CDR3 reads CSVGAGSYEQYF. The CDR3 DNA is TGCAGCGTTGGGGCCGGCTCCTACGAGCAGTACTTC.

The chain couples TRBV20-1 to TRBJ2-5; D is possibly TRBD2 (6 bases). With 3 bases removed from V and 2 bases from J, the gap between germline ends came to 13 bases. The CDR3 covers 14 residues. Germline-derived CDR1 and CDR2 are DFQATT and SNEGSKA (reference sequence). The CDR3 region has the DNA TGCAGTGCTAGGGCTTTGGGGGGTCAAGAGACCCAGTACTTC. Amino acid sequence: CSARALGGQETQYF.

The chain links TRBV9 to TRBJ2-7; 8 bases match TRBD1. CDR3 length: 14 amino acids. Germline CDR1 is SGDLS and CDR2 is YYNGEE. With V trimmed by 3 bases and J by 5 bases, 7 bases remained unmatched. CDR3 sequence (DNA): TGTGCCAGCAGCGGTCAGGGGGCGCGCGACGAGCAGTACTTC. Protein sequence: CASSGQGARDEQYF.

This chain connects TRBV20-1 to TRBJ2-2, with TRBD1 as a possible D gene (5 bases). V lost 2 bases and J 6 bases, leaving 10 bases between the germline ends. This CDR3 is built from 13 residues. CDR1 and CDR2 from the germline V gene are DFQATT and SNEGSKA (reference sequence). CDR3 region: CSARQGVSGELFF. Written as DNA, the CDR3 is TGCAGTGCTAGACAAGGGGTGTCCGGGGAGCTGTTTTTT.

This chain connects TRBV20-1 to TRBJ1-2; 11 bases align to TRBD1. CDR3 size: 13 residues. The junction had 6 bases not matched to a gene; V was cut back by 6 bases and J by 6 bases. Per the germline V gene, CDR1 is DFQATT and CDR2 is SNEGSKA (reference sequence). In nucleotides, the CDR3 is TGCAGTGCCTGGGACAGGGGGACCCATGGCTACACCTTC. Translating it yields CSAWDRGTHGYTF.

This sequence joins TRBV2 and TRBJ1-6, with TRBD1 matching 11 bases. V shed 9 bases and J 9 bases; nucleotides not matched to a gene: 7. Germline V CDR1 and CDR2: SNHLY, FYNNEI. This CDR3 has 14 residues. CDR3 loop: CASGQGATGSPLHF. The CDR3 DNA reads TGTGCCAGTGGACAGGGGGCTACGGGTTCACCCCTCCACTTT.

V gene TRBV15 combines with J gene TRBJ2-3; no reliable D call. The ends were cut back, 1 base at V and 1 base at J, with 15 bases in the middle. This CDR3 is 17 amino acids long. The germline CDR1 and CDR2 sequences are LNHNV and YYDKDF (reference sequence). The CDR3 reads CATSRAPAAPGTDTQYF. The CDR3 DNA sequence: TGTGCCACCAGCAGAGCCCCCGCGGCCCCAGGCACAGATACGCAGTATTTT.

This rearrangement joins TRBV7-2 to TRBJ2-7; D gene uncertain. CDR1 and CDR2 from the germline V gene are SGHTA and FQGNSA. V was cut by 5 bases and J by 0 bases, with 11 bases left in between. The CDR3 totals 14 residues. CDR3 coding DNA: TGTGCCAGCAGCACAGTGACGGGCTCCTACGAGCAGTACTTC. Translated, it gives CASSTVTGSYEQYF.